This T cell receptor (beta chain) was found in a study of identical twins (TCRdb year 2016). Study-level background: To test whether fetal clonotypes persist, the study used deep sequencing on TCR alpha and beta repertoires from monozygotic twins, unrelated adults of various ages, and cord blood. To rule out contamination, the twin experiments were replicated at different times with different library preparation protocols.

What the authors observed across the whole study: In monozygotic twins, out-of-frame TCR alpha sharing was systematically underestimated by recombination models, although the models agreed with sharing between unrelated individuals. Zero-insertion analyses could be partly confounded by invariant T cells such as MAIT and iNKT, although diverse VJ usage argued against such confounding for most clonotypes. Compared with coincidental sharing between unrelated individuals, an excess of low generation-probability sequences was observed among out-of-frame TCR alpha sequences shared between twins. Excess twin sharing in beta out-of-frame sequences was weaker because fewer shared sequences lowered the signal-to-noise ratio. Abundant cord blood beta clonotypes carried fewer insertions; young adult naive repertoires showed a weaker similar trend, while memory repertoires showed none. Because the same donors could not be followed over many years, the conclusions relied on cross-sectional statistical analysis.

The library relied on 5' RACE. TCRdb records Illumina HiSeq 2000 as the sequencer. Template switching introduced a universal primer binding site; the final cDNA contained a unique molecular identifier, enabling accurate counting of TCR cDNA molecules. First-strand cDNA for TCR alpha and beta chains was synthesized from specific primers in the conserved constant-segment region. To control for contamination, every cDNA library carried two barcodes: a SMART-Mk sample barcode plus Illumina barcodes. TruSeq adapter sequences and Illumina sample barcodes were added in two successive PCR steps. Sequencing of the TCR alpha and beta cDNA libraries was done on the Illumina HiSeq platform using custom primers. In the paper's pipeline: MiGEC was used to process raw reads and extract unique molecular identifiers, and MiXCR was used to find CDR3 positions. For each individual, recombination models were inferred using an EM algorithm with the repgenHMM and IGoR tools. Shared clonotypes were analyzed with the tcR package in R, and sharing was normalized by the product of cloneset sizes. Out-of-frame nonproductive sequences were analyzed to study raw recombination free of thymic and clonal selection effects. The raw public reads went through TCRdb reprocessing: fastp at Q25, MiXCR clone calling, in-frame beta chains kept. Each entry is one CDR3 protein sequence, shown with its most common DNA and genes. What appears here as the V and J calls and clone size reflects TCRdb's work, not the paper's. Present in this sample are approximately 210,000 distinct CDR3 sequences, 6.5% of which were seen just once. Roughly 15% of the sample comes from the top ten.

Every donor was a healthy Caucasian. Three pairs of female monozygotic twins, all aged roughly 18 to 29 years, made up the twin cohort. Positive isolation kits from Invitrogen were used to isolate the CD4+ and CD8+ T cell populations. As for this clonotype: Its antigen specificity is not known. No per-base quality is available; no much larger clone lies one base away.

CDR1 and CDR2, per the germline V gene, are SNHLY and FYNNEI. Deletion took 6 bases off V and 4 bases off J, with a span of 10 bases between the germline ends. The CDR3 runs 12 amino acids, cysteine and phenylalanine included. Only the CDR3 DNA is retained, 36 bases long and in frame from the first base. A further study also used this sample, focusing on T cells expressing NK-cell markers. The second source states: Eight or nine donors provided sorted CD3+CD56+NKG2C+, CD3+CD56+NKG2C- and CD3+CD56-NKG2C+ T-cell subsets, whose TCR beta-chain repertoires were profiled. Among the eight sequenced donors, seven were HCMV-seropositive and one was HCMV-seronegative. To restrict sorting to alphabetaTCR-expressing T cells, an anti-gammadeltaTCR antibody was added in several experiments. In a handful of donors, the dominant CD3+CD56+NKG2C+ clonotypes were found to rank among the top 10 CD8+ clonotypes and to make up about 1.0-7.5% of CD8+ T cells. Those dominant clonotypes were again the most abundant among CD3+CD56-NKG2C+ cells in four donors, at about 25-65%. Whether the expanded NKG2C-expressing T cell clones were specific for HCMV antigens remained unclear. All eight donors whose samples were sequenced were randomly selected healthy volunteers, three of them men and five women. HCMV serostatus was determined by detecting HCMV-specific IgG in serum with a commercial ELISA kit. MIGEC was used to demultiplex reads and group the reads by UMI, and MiTCR was used to assemble and quantify clonotypes. To remove erroneous sequences, TCR cDNA sequences were retained only when supported by two or more reads. The tcR package was used for downstream repertoire analysis, with clonotypes matched between fractions based on CDR3 nucleotide sequence plus V segment. VDJmatch was used to annotate antigen specificity against VDJdb, with one amino acid substitution in CDR3 permitted.

This sequence originates from a woman under 30 in good health. The sequence is built from TRBV2 and TRBJ2-7; TRBD2 is possibly the D segment (5 matching bases). Sequencing input: CD8+ T cells sorted from blood. The CDR3 region: CASRSGLYEQYF. The DNA sequence is as follows: TGTGCCAGCAGGAGCGGACTTTACGAGCAGTACTTC. When the CDR3 is completed using the reference TRBV2 and TRBJ2-7 genes on either side, the full variable domain is EPEVTQTPSHQVTQMGQEVILRCVPISNHLYFYWYRQILGQKVEFLVSFYNNEISEKSEIFDDQFSVERPDGSNFTLKIRSTKLEDSAMYFCASRSGLYEQYFGPGTRLTVT.